These 30 T cell receptor beta chains came from one sample sequenced in a study of blood T cell repertoires in COVID-19. Data came from immunoSEQ multiplex PCR; TCRdb stores just in-frame clones and leaves some out. The sample includes 65,000 to 80,000 clones, around nine tenths of them seen just once. The sample comprised peripheral blood. Source of these receptors: a human donor in a cohort sampled during active COVID-19.

V is TRBV19 and J is TRBJ1-1, with D possibly being TRBD1 (6 bases). The CDR3 extends over 16 amino acids. In germline, CDR1 is LNHDA, CDR2 SQIVND (reference sequence). With 7 bases removed from V and 3 bases from J, the gap between germline ends came to 21 bases. CDR3 sequence reads: CASTSYSGGVDTEAFF. The CDR3 DNA sequence: TGTGCCAGTACCTCCTACTCGGGGGGCGTTGACACTGAAGCTTTCTTT.

The chain combines TRBV7-9 with TRBJ1-2; perhaps TRBD1 as D (5 bases). V gave up 3 bases and J gave up 6 bases, with 11 bases separating them. The CDR3 is 13 amino acids. Germline assignment: CDR1 SEHNR and CDR2 FQNEAQ (reference sequence). The CDR3 here is CASSFQQGNGYTF. In DNA form, the CDR3 reads TGTGCCAGCAGCTTCCAGCAGGGTAATGGCTACACCTTC.

The V gene is TRBV27, the J gene TRBJ2-7, with D maybe TRBD1 (6 bases). CDR3 length equals 14 residues. Germline V gives CDR1 MNHEY, CDR2 SMNVEV (reference sequence). V was shortened by 6 bases and J by 3 bases, with 15 bases between the two germline ends. The CDR3: CASRKTGSSYEQYF. The CDR3, as DNA: TGTGCCAGCAGAAAGACAGGCTCCAGCTACGAGCAGTACTTC.

This chain joins TRBV11-2 and TRBJ2-1, with D unclear. V was clipped by 1 base and J by 6 bases, with 10 bases between them. Germline V lookup: CDR1 SGHAT, CDR2 FQNNGV. The CDR3 has 14 residues. CDR3 in DNA: TGTGCCAGCAGCTTAGTACAGTACACCAATGAGCAGTTCTTC. Protein: CASSLVQYTNEQFF.

The chain is built from TRBV6-4 and TRBJ2-7; TRBD2 might be the D (5 bases). The CDR3 is 17 residues long. V shed 4 bases and J shed 3 bases, with 22 bases lying between them. CDR1 is MRHNA and CDR2 is SNTAGT in the germline V gene. The CDR3 reads CASSVRPRSSEYYEQYF. The CDR3 DNA reads TGTGCCAGCAGTGTAAGGCCCAGGAGTAGCGAATACTACGAGCAGTACTTC.

The rearrangement joins TRBV7-3 to TRBJ1-1; 8 bases agree with TRBD1. This CDR3 contains 13 residues. CDR1 is SGHTA and CDR2 is FQGTGA in the germline V gene. V shed 5 bases, J shed 4 bases, and the junction held 3 bases outside the gene matches. CDR3 DNA: TGTGCCAGCAGCGTTACAGGGGGCACTGAAGCTTTCTTT. It specifies CASSVTGGTEAFF.

The CDR3 DNA sequence: TGTGCCAGCAGCTGGGACAGGGGGAATTCACCCCTCCACTTT. It translates to CASSWDRGNSPLHF. This rearrangement joins TRBV5-4 to TRBJ1-6; 11 bases fit TRBD1. With 3 bases clipped from V and 7 bases from J, the junction kept 0 bases outside the gene matches. Looked up from germline, CDR1 is SGHNT and CDR2 is YYREEE (reference sequence). The CDR3 extends over 14 amino acids.

The gene calls are TRBV9 and TRBJ2-3; TRBD2 matches at 7 bases. CDR3 length: 16 residues. With 2 bases clipped from V and 1 base from J, the junction kept 7 bases outside the gene matches. The germline CDR1 and CDR2 sequences are SGDLS and YYNGEE. The CDR3 sequence: CASSVKVLAGTDTQYF. DNA of the CDR3: TGTGCCAGCAGCGTGAAGGTGCTAGCGGGCACAGATACGCAGTATTTT.

This sequence joins TRBV3-1 (or the pseudogene TRBV3-2) and TRBJ1-5; no reliable D call. Trimming pared 0 bases from V and 7 bases from J, leaving 7 bases between. This CDR3 contains 13 residues. CDR1 LGHDT and CDR2 YNNKEL come from the germline V gene (reference sequence). This CDR3 reads CASSQDRGQPQHF. The CDR3, as DNA: TGTGCCAGCAGCCAAGATAGAGGGCAGCCCCAGCATTTT.

The CDR3 region has the DNA TGTGCCAGCATCCCTACAGGGGGCTGGGAGCTGTTTTTT. Its protein product is CASIPTGGWELFF. This rearrangement joins TRBV12-3 or TRBV12-4 to TRBJ2-2; 9 nucleotides line up with TRBD1. The CDR3 loop spans 13 amino acids. Trimming at V came to 7 bases and at J to 9 bases, leaving 6 bases not matched to a gene.

V and J are TRBV12-5 and TRBJ1-5, with TRBD1 as a possible D gene (5 bases). CDR3 length: 13 residues. Germline loops: CDR1 LGHNT, CDR2 FRNRAP. Trimming left V 6 bases short and J 7 bases short, with 13 bases between. The CDR3 spells CASGAGGYQPQHF. The CDR3 coding sequence is TGTGCTAGTGGGGCCGGGGGTTACCAGCCCCAGCATTTT.

The chain employs TRBV27 and TRBJ1-1, with D perhaps TRBD1 (5 bases). The germline V gene encodes CDR1 MNHEY and CDR2 SMNVEV (reference sequence). The CDR3 length is 13 residues. V was clipped by 5 bases and J by 1 base, with 8 bases between them. The CDR3 DNA reads as TGTGCCAGCAGTCCCAGGGAGAACACTGAAGCTTTCTTT. Translation: CASSPRENTEAFF.

This clone was seen only a few times. The rearrangement joins TRBV5-1 to TRBJ2-7; TRBD2 might be the D (6 bases). Between the trimmed V and J ends, which lost 5 bases and 7 bases, there was a span of 16 bases. CDR1 and CDR2 from the germline V gene are SGHRS and YFSETQ. The CDR3 is made up of 13 amino acids. CDR3 region: CASSGYEGREQYF. The CDR3 DNA reads TGCGCCAGCAGTGGTTATGAGGGGAGGGAGCAGTACTTC.

The chain employs TRBV5-4 and TRBJ2-3; 10 bases align to TRBD2. The CDR3 has 15 residues. J gave up 2 bases and V 4 bases, and 4 bases lay outside the gene matches. Germline lookup yields CDR1 SGHNT and CDR2 YYREEE (reference sequence). CDR3 protein: CASSPLAGTTDTQYF. The CDR3 DNA reads as TGTGCCAGCAGCCCACTAGCGGGGACCACAGATACGCAGTATTTT.

V is TRBV7-2 and J is TRBJ1-2, with a possible D match to TRBD1 (5 bases). Germline lookup yields CDR1 SGHTA and CDR2 FQGNSA. CDR3 length: 15 amino acids. Trimming removed 3 bases from V and 8 bases from J, with 19 bases in between. The CDR3 sequence: CASSFSSTELGGYTF. DNA for the CDR3: TGTGCCAGCAGCTTTTCATCGACAGAGCTTGGGGGCTACACCTTC. Full variable domain (rest looked up from reference TRBV7-2 and TRBJ1-2): GAGVSQSPSNKVTEKGKDVELRCDPISGHTALYWYRQSLGQGLEFLIYFQGNSAPDKSGLPSDRFSAERTGGSVSTLTIQRTQQEDSAVYLCASSFSSTELGGYTFGSGTRLTVV.

In its sample, this clone was seen a few times. The rearrangement uses TRBV3-1 (or the pseudogene TRBV3-2) and TRBJ2-1, with D perhaps matching TRBD1 (5 bases). Germline CDR1 and CDR2: LGHDT and YNNKEL (reference sequence). The CDR3 runs 16 residues. Between the trimmed V and J ends, which lost 0 bases and 6 bases, there was a span of 15 bases. CDR3 protein: CASSQEPGAPRNEQFF. For the CDR3, the DNA is TGTGCCAGCAGCCAAGAACCTGGGGCCCCCCGCAATGAGCAGTTCTTC.

The genes are TRBV5-1 and TRBJ2-1; a possible D gene is TRBD1 (6 bases). V was shortened by 0 bases and J by 1 base, with 8 bases between the two germline ends. The CDR3 loop spans 15 amino acids. Germline CDR1 is SGHRS and CDR2 is YFSETQ. CDR3 residues: CASSLGGPSYNEQFF. CDR3 coding DNA: TGCGCCAGCAGCTTGGGGGGGCCTTCCTACAATGAGCAGTTCTTC.

This chain connects TRBV30 to TRBJ1-2; 7 bases line up with TRBD1. CDR1 and CDR2 from the germline V gene are GTSNPN and SVGIG (reference sequence). J was trimmed by 8 bases and V by 3 bases; bases with no gene match: 9. The length of the CDR3 is 13 residues. CDR3 in DNA: TGTGCCTGGAGCTATACGACAGGGACAGGCTACACCTTC. This translates into CAWSYTTGTGYTF.

The chain links TRBV10-1 to TRBJ2-3; D gene uncertain. Trimming removed 8 bases from V and 1 base from J, with 7 bases in between. The CDR3 loop spans 12 amino acids. Germline CDR1 and CDR2: WNHNN and SYGVQD (reference sequence). This CDR3 reads CASADRTDTQYF. CDR3 DNA sequence: TGCGCCAGCGCGGATCGCACAGATACGCAGTATTTT.

V gene TRBV7-2 combines with J gene TRBJ1-1; 9 nucleotides match TRBD1. The CDR3 consists of 15 residues. V lost 3 bases and J lost 4; bases outside the gene matches: 6. From germline, CDR1 is SGHTA and CDR2 FQGNSA. CDR3 bases: TGTGCCAGCAGCTTTCACGGACAGGGGAGCACTGAAGCTTTCTTT. It codes for CASSFHGQGSTEAFF.

This chain joins TRBV21-1 and TRBJ2-7; the table's D call TRBD1 went unverified against the DNA. TRBV21-1 is a recognized pseudogene. The CDR3 consists of 15 residues. The CDR3 bases are TGTGCCAGCAGCAAGACCGGGACACGACGCCACGAGCAGTACTTC. It yields the protein CASSKTGTRRHEQYF.

This clone was picked up one time. The V gene is TRBV3-1 (or the pseudogene TRBV3-2), the J gene TRBJ1-2; D gene ambiguous. The germline CDR1 and CDR2 sequences are LGHDT and YNNKEL (reference sequence). V was shortened by 0 bases and J by 5 bases, with 16 bases between the two germline ends. This CDR3 comprises 16 residues. CDR3 bases: TGTGCCAGCAGCCAAGACCGAGGGATCCCCGTTTATGGCTACACCTTC. The encoded protein is CASSQDRGIPVYGYTF.

This clone was detected once. The rearrangement uses TRBV13 and TRBJ1-1, with 8 bases matching TRBD1. The ends lost 5 bases at V and 4 bases at J; junction bases unmatched: 15. Per germline, CDR1 PRHDT and CDR2 FYEKMQ (reference sequence). This CDR3 has 17 amino acids. CDR3 loop: CASSRRTGPLVGTEAFF. The CDR3 region has the DNA TGTGCCAGCAGCCGTAGGACAGGGCCCCTCGTGGGCACTGAAGCTTTCTTT.

The chain uses TRBV30 and TRBJ2-2; tentatively, D is TRBD1 (6 bases). The V end was cut by 5 bases, the J end by 1 base, with 11 bases between. In germline, CDR1 is GTSNPN, CDR2 SVGIG (reference sequence). The CDR3 spans 14 residues. The CDR3 loop reads CAWERQENTGELFF. DNA for the CDR3: TGTGCCTGGGAGAGACAGGAGAACACCGGGGAGCTGTTTTTT.

This chain links TRBV5-1 with TRBJ2-7, with 7 bases that match TRBD1. Germline trimming cut 1 base from V and 4 bases from J; bases unmatched to any gene: 8. This CDR3 region has 15 residues. Germline V gene data show CDR1 as SGHRS and CDR2 as YFSETQ. CDR3 sequence: CASSLTGDRQYEQYF. In nucleotides, the CDR3 is TGCGCCAGCAGCTTGACCGGGGACAGACAATACGAGCAGTACTTC.

Note on this clone: An end of the junction does not agree with germline; a read error may underlie this. The V call is TRBV12-3 or TRBV12-4, the J call TRBJ2-3; D gene uncertain. The CDR3 covers 13 residues. The DNA of the CDR3 is TGTGCCAGCAGTTTAGAACACACAGTTACGCAGTATTTT. Residues: CASSLEHTVTQYF.

The chain combines TRBV30 with TRBJ1-1; no definite D call. This CDR3 contains 21 residues. Per germline, CDR1 GTSNPN and CDR2 SVGIG (reference sequence). Trimming pared 3 bases from V and 0 bases from J, leaving 32 bases between. The CDR3 here is CAWRVIYLLPPCLILNTEAFF. CDR3 nucleotide sequence: TGTGCCTGGAGGGTGATTTACTTGCTACCCCCATGCCTCATATTGAACACTGAAGCTTTCTTT.

The rearrangement links TRBV4-1 to TRBJ2-7; 7 nucleotides match TRBD1. Germline CDR1 MGHRA, CDR2 YSYEKL. V lost 0 bases to trimming and J lost 2 bases; unmatched junction nucleotides: 10. The CDR3 consists of 17 residues. CDR3 amino acids: CASSQESTRGGPYEQYF. The CDR3 DNA reads as TGCGCCAGCAGCCAAGAATCCACCCGAGGGGGCCCCTACGAGCAGTACTTC.

This rearrangement joins TRBV5-4 to TRBJ2-7, with 8 bases matching TRBD1. The CDR3 runs 15 residues. V lost 3 bases, J lost 7 bases, and 12 bases stayed unmatched. Germline-derived CDR1 and CDR2 are SGHNT and YYREEE (reference sequence). CDR3 nucleotide sequence: TGTGCCAGCAGCTCATCAGGGGGCGTAACGCGTGAGCAGTACTTC. Its protein product is CASSSSGGVTREQYF.

This chain joins TRBV5-5 and TRBJ1-1; D is possibly TRBD1 (5 bases). V gave up 4 bases and J gave up 6 bases, with 10 bases separating them. From germline, CDR1 is SGHKS and CDR2 YYEKEE (reference sequence). This CDR3 is 12 amino acids long. The CDR3 DNA follows: TGTGCCAGCAGCGGGGGAGGTCCTGAAGCTTTCTTT. Protein product: CASSGGGPEAFF. Full variable domain (missing parts from reference TRBV5-5 and TRBJ1-1): DAGVTQSPTHLIKTRGQQVTLRCSPISGHKSVSWYQQVLGQGPQFIFQYYEKEERGRGNFPDRFSARQFPNYSSELNVNALLLGDSALYLCASSGGGPEAFFGQGTRLTVV.